The 29 T cell receptor beta chains below come from one sample, sequenced in a study of CD8 T cells in ankylosing spondylitis. One entry per CDR3 protein results from TCRdb running MiXCR on the 5' RACE reads. The sample lists some 200,000 distinct CDR3 sequences, roughly 25% occurring once. Specimen: blood, either unsorted or a sorted T cell fraction (not recorded which). Receptors originate from a male donor with ankylosing spondylitis or in good health (not recorded which).

This clonotype was picked up many times. The chain employs TRBV7-8 and TRBJ2-4; D gene unclear. Germline V gene data show CDR1 as SGHVS and CDR2 as FQNEAQ. V lost 1 base to trimming and J lost 0 bases, with 10 bases between them. This CDR3 region has 16 residues. The CDR3 DNA sequence: TGTGCCAGCAGCTTAGTGTCTAAGAAAGCCAAAAACATTCAGTACTTC. Protein product: CASSLVSKKAKNIQYF.

This chain uses TRBV25-1 with TRBJ2-7; D is perhaps TRBD1 or TRBD2 (5 bases each). Germline V gene sequence: CDR1 MGHDK, CDR2 SYGVNS. This CDR3 has 16 amino acids. V was clipped by 6 bases and J by 2 bases, with 20 bases between them. CDR3 region: CASRGDGIRGAYEQYF. The CDR3 DNA is TGTGCCAGCAGGGGAGACGGGATCAGAGGGGCCTACGAGCAGTACTTC.

This clonotype was detected a few times. The genes are TRBV29-1 and TRBJ1-2; possible D gene TRBD1, 6 bases. The V end was cut by 7 bases, the J end by 5 bases, with 11 bases between. The CDR3 sequence is 11 residues long. Germline V gives CDR1 SQVTM, CDR2 ANQGSEA. The CDR3 region is CSAEDSYGYTF. CDR3 sequence (DNA): TGCAGCGCCGAGGACAGTTATGGCTACACCTTC.

The gene calls are TRBV15 and TRBJ2-7; no clear D. The CDR3 length is 14 residues. Germline V lookup: CDR1 LNHNV, CDR2 YYDKDF (reference sequence). The germline V and J ends were trimmed by 0 bases and 6 bases, with 12 bases remaining between them. CDR3 DNA sequence: TGTGCCACCAGCAGAGAGGTTGGGGTGGGCGAGCAGTACTTC. It is translated as CATSREVGVGEQYF.

This clonotype was seen at least ten times. The chain carries TRBV29-1 and TRBJ1-5, with TRBD1 matching over 8 bases. CDR3 length equals 13 residues. V lost 4 bases, J lost 6 bases, and 5 bases stayed unmatched. The germline CDR1 and CDR2 sequences are SQVTM and ANQGSEA. The CDR3 here is CSVAWTGSQPQHF. CDR3 nucleotide sequence: TGCAGCGTTGCCTGGACAGGGAGTCAGCCCCAGCATTTT.

The chain is built from TRBV6-1 and TRBJ2-1; no clear D gene. The CDR3 loop spans 17 amino acids. The V gene's germline CDR1 is MNHNS and CDR2 SASEGT. Deletions cut 7 bases from V and 0 bases from J, with 19 bases between. The CDR3 loop is CASTTGGGGGSYNEQFF. As DNA, the CDR3 is TGTGCCAGCACAACCGGTGGTGGCGGCGGCTCCTACAATGAGCAGTTCTTC.

This clonotype was observed many times. The chain joins TRBV25-1 to TRBJ1-1; D remains unclear. This CDR3 spans 15 amino acids. Germline CDR1 MGHDK, CDR2 SYGVNS. Trimming removed 3 bases from V and 1 base from J, with 12 bases in between. The CDR3 spells CASSESARQNTEAFF. The CDR3 DNA sequence: TGTGCCAGCAGTGAGTCGGCCAGGCAGAACACTGAAGCTTTCTTT.

This chain uses TRBV20-1 with TRBJ2-7, with TRBD2 identical over 7 bases. CDR1 is DFQATT and CDR2 is SNEGSKA in the germline V gene (reference sequence). There are 12 residues in the CDR3. V was pared by 6 bases and J by 3 bases, with 5 bases of the junction left unmatched. CDR3 in DNA: TGCAGTGCAAGCGGGACCCGCTACGAGCAGTACTTC. This codes for CSASGTRYEQYF.

This chain uses TRBV25-1 with TRBJ2-6; D gene uncertain. The CDR3 is 16 amino acids. V lost 5 bases and J lost 4, with 15 bases in between. Germline V lookup: CDR1 MGHDK, CDR2 SYGVNS. The CDR3 here is CASSPPTGSGANVLTF. In DNA, the CDR3 is TGTGCCAGCAGTCCCCCCACCGGGTCAGGGGCCAACGTCCTGACTTTC.

This clonotype is medium-sized (0.01 to 0.1%) in the sample. This chain connects TRBV20-1 to TRBJ2-5, with TRBD2 matching 8 bases. This CDR3 has 13 amino acids. Germline loops: CDR1 DFQATT, CDR2 SNEGSKA (reference sequence). Trimming at V came to 7 bases and at J to 5 bases, leaving 9 bases not matched to a gene. The CDR3 sequence: CSVLAGLGETQYF. CDR3 sequence (DNA): TGCAGTGTTCTAGCGGGCCTCGGTGAGACCCAGTACTTC.

V is TRBV7-2 and J is TRBJ2-1; D might be TRBD2 (6 bases). Between the trimmed V and J ends, which lost 3 bases and 7 bases, there was a span of 16 bases. From germline, CDR1 is SGHTA and CDR2 FQGNSA. This CDR3 comprises 15 residues. The CDR3 protein is CASSFGGPVRNEQFF. CDR3 in DNA: TGTGCCAGCAGCTTCGGAGGGCCGGTTAGGAATGAGCAGTTCTTC.

This clonotype occurred many times. The chain carries TRBV28 and TRBJ2-2; no reliable D call. V was cut by 5 bases and J by 3 bases, with 1 base left in between. This CDR3 region has 11 residues. Germline-derived CDR1 and CDR2 are MDHEN and SYDVKM. The CDR3 region is CASSHTGELFF. The CDR3 nucleotides are TGTGCCAGCAGTCACACCGGGGAGCTGTTTTTT.

This clonotype was found many times. CDR3: CASSFSSGNNEQFF. The CDR3 DNA follows: TGTGCCAGCAGTTTTTCTAGCGGGAACAATGAGCAGTTCTTC. The chain has TRBV12-3 or TRBV12-4 and TRBJ2-1; 9 positions agree with TRBD2. J lost 5 bases, V lost 3 bases, and 2 bases had no gene match. This CDR3 contains 14 residues.

J is TRBJ2-2 and V is TRBV5-1; D is undetermined. CDR1 is SGHRS, CDR2 YFSETQ, per germline. Trimming left V 1 base short and J 4 bases short, with 8 bases between. There are 14 residues in the CDR3. The CDR3 DNA follows: TGCGCCAGCAGCTTGATCAAGGGCACCGGGGAGCTGTTTTTT. Its translation is CASSLIKGTGELFF.

This clonotype was counted at least ten times. The chain combines TRBV20-1 with TRBJ1-2; the D gene is possibly TRBD1 (6 bases). V was pared by 1 base and J by 4 bases, with 13 bases between. Looked up from germline, CDR1 is DFQATT and CDR2 is SNEGSKA (reference sequence). This CDR3 is 14 amino acids long. Written as DNA, the CDR3 is TGCAGTGCTAGAGCGCTAACAGGGAGCTATGGCTACACCTTC. As protein: CSARALTGSYGYTF.

There are many counts of this clonotype. The chain is built from TRBV15 and TRBJ2-3; 10 bases line up with TRBD2. Germline V gene sequence: CDR1 LNHNV, CDR2 YYDKDF (reference sequence). The CDR3 has 16 amino acids. The J segment lost 2 bases and the V segment lost 6 bases, leaving 8 bases of the junction unmatched. The CDR3 protein is CATRVGLADTTDTQYF. For the CDR3, the DNA is TGTGCCACCAGAGTTGGACTAGCGGACACCACAGATACGCAGTATTTT.

This clonotype was seen at least ten times. The chain carries TRBV18 and TRBJ1-1; D uncertain. Trimming pared 4 bases from V and 6 bases from J, leaving 12 bases between. There are 13 residues in the CDR3. Germline V CDR1 and CDR2: KGHSH, LQKENI. The CDR3 DNA reads as TGTGCCAGCTCACAATCACTCGGAGCTGAAGCTTTCTTT. Translation: CASSQSLGAEAFF. The whole variable domain, filled in from reference TRBV18 and TRBJ1-1, reads NAGVMQNPRHLVRRRGQEARLRCSPMKGHSHVYWYRQLPEEGLKFMVYLQKENIIDESGMPKERFSAEFPKEGPSILRIQQVVRGDSAAYFCASSQSLGAEAFFGQGTRLTVV.

This clonotype was detected ten times or more. V and J are TRBV7-2 and TRBJ2-7; no definite D call. The ends were cut back, 4 bases at V and 2 bases at J, with 6 bases in the middle. The CDR3 has 12 residues. The V gene's germline CDR1 is SGHTA and CDR2 FQGNSA. DNA for the CDR3: TGTGCCAGCAGCTCACCAACCTACGAGCAGTACTTC. Its translation is CASSSPTYEQYF. The whole variable domain, filled in from reference TRBV7-2 and TRBJ2-7, reads GAGVSQSPSNKVTEKGKDVELRCDPISGHTALYWYRQSLGQGLEFLIYFQGNSAPDKSGLPSDRFSAERTGGSVSTLTIQRTQQEDSAVYLCASSSPTYEQYFGPGTRLTVT.

The chain carries TRBV20-1 and TRBJ2-5, with 11 bases fitting TRBD1. This CDR3 comprises 15 residues. The V and J ends lost 3 bases and 5 bases, in that order; junction bases with no gene match: 8. Germline V gives CDR1 DFQATT, CDR2 SNEGSKA (reference sequence). The CDR3 DNA reads as TGCAGTGCTAGTTGGCGGACAGGGGGCATTGAGACCCAGTACTTC. Translating it yields CSASWRTGGIETQYF.

This clonotype appeared many times. This chain links TRBV20-1 with TRBJ2-2; D unresolved. In germline, CDR1 is DFQATT, CDR2 SNEGSKA (reference sequence). The V end lost 4 bases, the J end lost 1 base, and 13 bases lay between the germline ends. The CDR3 runs 15 residues. DNA for the CDR3: TGCAGTGCTATGAACCGGGTCCTGAACACCGGGGAGCTGTTTTTT. The encoded protein is CSAMNRVLNTGELFF.

This clonotype was recorded only once. The chain links TRBV20-1 to TRBJ1-1; tentatively, D is TRBD1 (6 bases). Germline CDR1 reads DFQATT; CDR2 reads SNEGSKA (reference sequence). This CDR3 contains 16 residues. V lost 5 bases to trimming and J lost 5 bases, with 24 bases between them. Here the CDR3 reads CSAFSDSWGARTEAFF. The CDR3 coding sequence is TGCAGTGCTTTCTCTGACTCATGGGGGGCACGAACTGAAGCTTTCTTT.

This chain links TRBV7-2 with TRBJ2-4; 7 bases match TRBD2. Germline values: CDR1 SGHTA, CDR2 FQGNSA. V lost 4 bases to trimming and J lost 8 bases; unmatched junction nucleotides: 8. CDR3 length equals 14 residues. The CDR3 protein is CASSWAAGVDIQYF. In DNA, the CDR3 is TGTGCCAGCAGCTGGGCGGCGGGAGTCGACATTCAGTACTTC.

CDR3 sequence (DNA): TGTGCCAGCAGCTTGTTCGGGACGGATTACGAGCAGTACTTC. Its protein product is CASSLFGTDYEQYF. The rearrangement joins TRBV5-5 to TRBJ2-7, with D perhaps assigned TRBD1 or TRBD2 (5 bases each). Germline V lookup: CDR1 SGHKS, CDR2 YYEKEE (reference sequence). The CDR3 runs 14 residues. V lost 1 base, J lost 4 bases, and 12 bases lay in between.

V and J are TRBV10-3 and TRBJ2-3; 7 positions match TRBD2. The CDR3 contains 16 residues. Germline lookup yields CDR1 ENHRY and CDR2 SYGVKD. V trimming: 6 bases; J trimming: 1 base; junction bases outside the gene matches: 10. CDR3 loop: CAISRGLVGGTDTQYF. The CDR3, as DNA: TGTGCCATCAGCAGAGGACTAGTTGGGGGCACAGATACGCAGTATTTT.

This clonotype was found a few times. The rearrangement joins TRBV10-3 to TRBJ1-5; 7 nucleotides align to TRBD1. Per germline, CDR1 ENHRY and CDR2 SYGVKD. CDR3 length: 15 residues. The J segment lost 0 bases and the V segment lost 4 bases, leaving 3 bases of the junction unmatched. The DNA for the CDR3 is TGTGCCATCAGTGGGGACAGATCTAGCAATCAGCCCCAGCATTTT. Translated, it gives CAISGDRSSNQPQHF.

This clonotype has ten or more counts. This rearrangement joins TRBV28 to TRBJ1-2; 8 nucleotides match TRBD1. Germline V gives CDR1 MDHEN, CDR2 SYDVKM. The V segment lost 4 bases and the J segment 3 bases; nucleotides outside the gene matches: 7. The CDR3 has 15 amino acids. CDR3 sequence reads: CASSSPGGADYGYTF. CDR3 sequence (DNA): TGTGCCAGCAGTTCTCCAGGGGGCGCGGACTATGGCTACACCTTC.

This clonotype was found many times. The chain links TRBV29-1 to TRBJ2-3; TRBD2 agrees at 12 bases. Germline V CDR1 and CDR2: SQVTM, ANQGSEA. V lost 5 bases and J lost 7; bases outside the gene matches: 7. This CDR3 comprises 14 residues. The DNA for the CDR3 is TGCAGCGTTTCGACTAGCGGGAGTGCGAATACGCAGTATTTT. It translates to CSVSTSGSANTQYF.

In its sample, this clonotype was seen many times. In DNA form, the CDR3 reads TGTGCCAGCAGCGGGACGACAGAAAAACTGTTTTTT. This sequence encodes CASSGTTEKLFF. This chain connects TRBV6-6 to TRBJ1-4, with D perhaps matching TRBD1 (5 bases). V gave up 6 bases and J gave up 8 bases, with 10 bases separating them. This CDR3 has 12 residues. Germline-derived CDR1 and CDR2 are MNHNY and SVGAGI (reference sequence).

This sequence joins TRBV15 and TRBJ2-7; TRBD1 or TRBD2 may be the D gene (5 bases each). The germline V gene encodes CDR1 LNHNV and CDR2 YYDKDF (reference sequence). The length of the CDR3 is 16 residues. Trimming shortened V by 0 bases and J by 0 bases, and 12 bases separated the two germline ends. The DNA for the CDR3 is TGTGCCACCAGCAGAGAAAGAGGGGCTACCTCCTACGAGCAGTACTTC. Translating it yields CATSRERGATSYEQYF. Combining the CDR3 with reference TRBV15 and TRBJ2-7 gives the whole variable domain DAMVIQNPRYQVTQFGKPVTLSCSQTLNHNVMYWYQQKSSQAPKLLFHYYDKDFNNEADTPDNFQSRRPNTSFCFLDIRSPGLGDTAMYLCATSRERGATSYEQYFGPGTRLTVT.